These 9 T cell receptor beta chains were all obtained from the same sample, sequenced in a study of monozygotic twins with cystic fibrosis. Only in-frame clones appear in the TCRdb table, and some are missing; sequencing was by immunoSEQ multiplex PCR. The table has about 32,000 clones, roughly 90% seen once; the top ten hold about 0.89%. Sequenced: blood. Source of these receptors: a girl aged 2-10 years with cystic fibrosis.

In this sample, this clone turned up once. The rearrangement uses TRBV5-1 and TRBJ1-1; no reliable D call. This CDR3 is built from 17 residues. V lost 1 base, J lost 0 bases, and 16 bases lay in between. Germline V lookup: CDR1 SGHRS, CDR2 YFSETQ. The CDR3 sequence: CASSLTILGSVNTEAFF. CDR3 DNA: TGCGCCAGCAGCTTGACCATCCTGGGGTCCGTGAACACTGAAGCTTTCTTT.

The V and J genes are TRBV5-1 and TRBJ1-2; 7 bases fit TRBD1. CDR3 length: 14 amino acids. V was clipped by 5 bases and J by 8 bases; unmatched bases: 12. Germline V gene lookup returns CDR1 SGHRS and CDR2 YFSETQ. In DNA, the CDR3 is TGCGCCAGCAGTTGGGACAGCTCTAATGGGGGCTACACCTTC. This encodes CASSWDSSNGGYTF.

The J gene is TRBJ2-1, the V gene TRBV4-1; the match to TRBD2 covers 12 bases. The CDR3 is made up of 16 amino acids. Germline V gives CDR1 MGHRA, CDR2 YSYEKL. With V trimmed by 6 bases and J by 5 bases, 8 bases remained unmatched. The DNA for the CDR3 is TGCGCCAGCAGTTTTTTAGGACTAGCGGGGAACAATGAGCAGTTCTTC. Its translation: CASSFLGLAGNNEQFF.

V gene TRBV10-3 combines with J gene TRBJ2-5; the match to TRBD2 covers 9 bases. This CDR3 has 14 residues. V shed 8 bases, J shed 2 bases, and the junction held 6 bases outside the gene matches. Germline V CDR1 and CDR2: ENHRY, SYGVKD. For the CDR3, the DNA is TGTGCCATCGGGGCCAGCGGGGGGCAAGAGACCCAGTACTTC. Translation gives CAIGASGGQETQYF.

This clone was seen once. V usage is TRBV5-1 and J usage is TRBJ1-5; D remains unclear. V was shortened by 0 bases and J by 5 bases, with 6 bases between the two germline ends. The CDR3 totals 13 residues. CDR1 SGHRS and CDR2 YFSETQ come from the germline V gene. The chain's CDR3 is CASSLAFDQPQHF. For the CDR3, the DNA is TGCGCCAGCAGCTTGGCGTTCGATCAGCCCCAGCATTTT.

This chain joins TRBV19 and TRBJ1-1; D is uncertain. The CDR3 has 14 amino acids. Trimming pared 1 base from V and 4 bases from J, leaving 10 bases between. Germline CDR1 reads LNHDA; CDR2 reads SQIVND (reference sequence). The chain's CDR3 is CASSIGRVATEAFF. For the CDR3, the DNA is TGTGCCAGTAGTATAGGGAGGGTGGCCACTGAAGCTTTCTTT.

The gene calls are TRBV7-6 and TRBJ2-7; 8 nucleotides align to TRBD2. V lost 4 bases, J lost 2 bases, and 13 bases stayed unmatched. This CDR3 comprises 17 residues. Looked up from germline, CDR1 is SGHVS and CDR2 is FNYEAQ. The CDR3 DNA sequence: TGTGCCAGCAGCTCCTTCGGGAGGGGACACGAGGCCTACGAGCAGTACTTC. This translates into CASSSFGRGHEAYEQYF.

The CDR3 sequence: CASSPGGSIKAFF. In nucleotides, the CDR3 is TGTGCCAGCAGCCCCGGGGGGAGCATCAAGGCTTTCTTT. The chain recombines TRBV7-9 with TRBJ1-1; tentative D call: TRBD1 (5 bases). Germline V gene sequence: CDR1 SEHNR, CDR2 FQNEAQ (reference sequence). This CDR3 has 13 amino acids. V gave up 5 bases and J gave up 11 bases, with 18 bases separating them.

This chain connects TRBV6-6 to TRBJ1-2; D uncertain. CDR3 length: 16 residues. Per germline, CDR1 MNHNY and CDR2 SVGAGI (reference sequence). Trimming pared 0 bases from V and 2 bases from J, leaving 13 bases between. CDR3 coding DNA: TGTGCCAGCAGTTACTCGCCCTCGGGCAGAAACTATGGCTACACCTTC. Translated, it gives CASSYSPSGRNYGYTF.